This TCR beta chain was identified during a study of blood T cells in healthy people across ages. Study overall: Per two T cells, about one barcoded beta molecule was captured through template switching.

A few counts support this clonotype. Its cognate antigen is unknown. Donors were systemically healthy Caucasian individuals from Russia aged about 6 to 90 years. A second PCR of roughly 7 to 11 cycles used a sample-barcoded 5' primer and a J-beta primer mix. A template-switch adaptor with 12 random nucleotides tagged each cDNA molecule. TCRdb analysed the 5' RACE reads with MiXCR anew, one entry per CDR3 protein. The sample records roughly 680,000 distinct CDR3 sequences, more than 40% being singletons. Study conclusions and caveats: In older individuals, TCR beta diversity per million T cells was lower, falling roughly linearly with age.

The CDR3 is 14 amino acids. The V and J ends lost 3 bases and 0 bases respectively, with 7 bases between them. Germline V gene sequence: CDR1 KGHSH, CDR2 LQKENI. The rearrangement joins TRBV18 to TRBJ2-3; D is unresolved. This receptor was identified in a woman between 55 and 75 years old in good health. Sequenced material: blood. CDR3: CASSPTTSTDTQYF. CDR3 coding DNA: TGTGCCAGCTCACCGACCACTAGCACAGATACGCAGTATTTT. The full variable domain, with the rest looked up from reference TRBV18 and TRBJ2-3, is NAGVMQNPRHLVRRRGQEARLRCSPMKGHSHVYWYRQLPEEGLKFMVYLQKENIIDESGMPKERFSAEFPKEGPSILRIQQVVRGDSAAYFCASSPTTSTDTQYFGPGTRLTVL.